These T cell receptor beta chains were read from a single sample in a study of post-analysis software for immune sequencing data. Each CDR3 protein gets one entry after TCRdb re-called the PCR reads with MiXCR. The sample yields about 430,000 distinct CDR3 sequences, more than 30% seen once. Sequenced sample: blood. Receptor source: a girl aged 2 to 10 with multiple sclerosis. The CDR3 runs from the conserved cysteine through the conserved F or W. A D gene is named only where the DNA matches it firmly.

>NA|TRBJ2-4|TRBV6-6
CASSNPKWDIQNIQYF
>NA|TRBJ2-7|TRBV7-9
CASSPTITYEQYF
>TRBD1|TRBJ1-5|TRBV28
CASSLSTGPNQPQHF
>NA|TRBJ2-7|TRBV4-2
CASSQGWTSIYEQYF
>TRBD2|TRBJ2-5|TRBV7-8
CASSLRAGGIRRETQYF
>NA|TRBJ1-6|TRBV12-3/TRBV12-4
CASKVGGGSPLHF
>TRBD1|TRBJ1-1|TRBV25-1
CASSVTGSTEAFF
>NA|TRBJ1-2|TRBV28
CASSFNLRLRYGYTF
>TRBD2|TRBJ2-1|TRBV5-1
CASSLAGGEVNEQFF
>TRBD2|TRBJ2-7|TRBV9
CASSALAGDFYEQYF
>NA|TRBJ2-1|TRBV10-3
CAISDGEQFF
>TRBD1|TRBJ1-6|TRBV12-3/TRBV12-4
CASTTDRGRGSPLHF
>NA|TRBJ1-2|TRBV20-1
CSARDKWGAGGYTF
>NA|TRBJ2-5|TRBV15
CATSRDGMNSQETQYF
>NA|TRBJ1-4|TRBV29-1
CSVIGGTNEKLFF
>NA|TRBJ1-1|TRBV6-5
CASSYSWRDGAFF
>TRBD2|TRBJ2-1|TRBV28
CASSLWGGTSGYNEQFF
>TRBD1|TRBJ1-4|TRBV7-6
CASSTKGQGYNEKLFF
>NA|TRBJ2-5|TRBV29-1
CSVQGGGTQYF
>NA|TRBJ2-5|TRBV10-3
CAISGLHETQYF
>NA|TRBJ2-5|TRBV5-1
CASSDPPKETQYF
>TRBD1|NA|TRBV5-1
CASSSGGGDEQYF
>NA|TRBJ2-1|TRBV11-2
CASSLLMPEQFF
>TRBD1|TRBJ1-2|TRBV7-9
CASSSWTGGYTF
>TRBD2|NA|TRBV6-2/TRBV6-3
CASRTASGSFYEQYF
>NA|TRBJ1-2|TRBV28
CASARGGTGVRGYTF
>NA|TRBJ1-5|TRBV15
CATSRSKTRTNNQPQHF
>NA|TRBJ2-3|TRBV29-1
CSVEQGGEDTQYF
>TRBD2|TRBJ2-2|TRBV10-3
CAISDSAGGPTGELFF
>TRBD2|TRBJ2-2|TRBV5-1
CASSLRPGGTGELFF
>NA|TRBJ2-7|TRBV12-3/TRBV12-4
CASRGGGNFYEQYF
>NA|TRBJ1-2|TRBV28
CASSSINQGFGVGYTF
>NA|TRBJ2-7|TRBV4-3
CARPSRNEQYF
>NA|TRBJ2-7|TRBV20-1
CSATTREGEQYF
>TRBD1|TRBJ2-7|TRBV27
CASSHRGRTGTGDSYEQYF
>TRBD2|TRBJ2-5|TRBV20-1
CSASDLGTSRETQYF
>TRBD1|TRBJ2-5|TRBV3-1
CASSPPTDRETQYF
>NA|TRBJ2-7|TRBV29-1
CSVSPTGLPYEQYF
>TRBD2|TRBJ2-5|TRBV20-1
CSAIRTGTSGETQYF
>NA|TRBJ2-2|TRBV7-3
CASSLTGRPNTGELFF
>NA|TRBJ2-1|TRBV5-6
CASSLNLNNEQFF
>TRBD1|TRBJ2-7|TRBV7-9
CASSFRTGNYEQYF
>NA|TRBJ2-7|TRBV5-1
CARSPRDPTYEQYF
>NA|TRBJ2-7|TRBV5-5
CASSARGDYEQYF
>NA|TRBJ1-2|TRBV29-1
CSVVRDYGYTF
>NA|TRBJ2-7|TRBV7-9
CASSRTSGWEQYF
>TRBD2|TRBJ2-1|TRBV20-1
CSARGGTSGRVSYNEQFF
>NA|TRBJ1-5|TRBV3-1
CASSQRQGNQPQHF
>NA|TRBJ2-2|TRBV29-1
CSVGDTGSSYTGELFF
>NA|TRBJ2-4|TRBV7-3
CASSLRGGVKNIQYF
>NA|TRBJ1-1|TRBV19
CASKGHEAFF